The next 25 T cell receptor beta chains were all read from a single sample in a study of CD8 T cells in ankylosing spondylitis. Study-level points and caveats: Among TCR beta sequences, a motif of fewer than 10 highly homologous variants appeared characteristic of ankylosing spondylitis blood.

For these receptors, no antigen is known. One entry per CDR3 protein, called by TCRdb with MiXCR from the 5' RACE reads. Among fewer than 650,000 distinct CDR3 sequences listed, 10% to 15% were seen once. Sequenced input: blood, either unsorted or a sorted T cell fraction (not recorded which). The receptors were sampled from a male donor with ankylosing spondylitis.

The chain is built from TRBV19 and TRBJ1-1; TRBD1 aligns across 9 bases. The CDR3 has 14 amino acids. Losses at the gene ends were 7 bases for V and 4 bases for J; bases not matched to a gene: 7. Germline lookup yields CDR1 LNHDA and CDR2 SQIVND (reference sequence). CDR3 DNA sequence: TGTGCCAGTACACAGGGGGCCGTGTTCACTGAAGCTTTCTTT. Translation: CASTQGAVFTEAFF.

This clonotype was observed a handful of times. V is TRBV4-1 and J is TRBJ2-1, with 8 bases fitting TRBD1. Germline-derived CDR1 and CDR2 are MGHRA and YSYEKL. This CDR3 has 15 residues. The junction had 6 bases not matched to a gene; V was cut back by 3 bases and J by 5 bases. CDR3 sequence: CASSQEGQVHNEQFF. CDR3 nucleotide sequence: TGCGCCAGCAGCCAGGAGGGACAGGTTCACAATGAGCAGTTCTTC.

The V and J genes are TRBV20-1 and TRBJ2-2; 7 bases line up with TRBD2. After removal of 4 bases from V and 3 bases from J, the junction contained 5 bases not matched to a gene. The CDR3 runs to 14 residues. The germline CDR1 and CDR2 sequences are DFQATT and SNEGSKA (reference sequence). The CDR3: CSATGLVDTGELFF. The CDR3 DNA sequence: TGCAGTGCTACAGGACTAGTCGACACCGGGGAGCTGTTTTTT.

This clonotype was seen ten or more times. This chain uses TRBV7-9 with TRBJ2-3, with TRBD1 identical over 8 bases. CDR3 length: 15 residues. V trimming: 3 bases; J trimming: 1 base; junction bases outside the gene matches: 3. Germline V gene data show CDR1 as SEHNR and CDR2 as FQNEAQ (reference sequence). In nucleotides, the CDR3 is TGTGCCAGCAGCTTTCCAGGGGGCGGCACAGATACGCAGTATTTT. This gives the protein CASSFPGGGTDTQYF. Full variable domain (outside the CDR3, taken from reference TRBV7-9 and TRBJ2-3): DTGVSQNPRHKITKRGQNVTFRCDPISEHNRLYWYRQTLGQGPEFLTYFQNEAQLEKSRLLSDRFSAERPKGSFSTLEIQRTEQGDSAMYLCASSFPGGGTDTQYFGPGTRLTVL.

This clonotype was seen a few times. The rearrangement links TRBV9 to TRBJ2-1, with 7 bases identical to TRBD2. CDR1 and CDR2 (germline): SGDLS, YYNGEE. There are 12 residues in the CDR3. V trimming: 6 bases; J trimming: 10 bases; junction bases outside the gene matches: 7. The CDR3, as DNA: TGTGCCAGCACCCTGGTGCGGGGGGAGCAGTTCTTC. Amino acid sequence: CASTLVRGEQFF. Filled out from reference TRBV9 and TRBJ2-1, the complete variable domain reads DSGVTQTPKHLITATGQRVTLRCSPRSGDLSVYWYQQSLDQGLQFLIQYYNGEERAKGNILERFSAQQFPDLHSELNLSSLELGDSALYFCASTLVRGEQFFGPGTRLTVL.

This clonotype was counted many times. The chain joins TRBV15 to TRBJ2-1; possible D gene TRBD2, 6 bases. Trimming removed 2 bases at V and 10 bases at J, with 18 bases between. Germline assignment: CDR1 LNHNV and CDR2 YYDKDF (reference sequence). The CDR3 is made up of 15 amino acids. The CDR3 nucleotides are TGTGCCACCAGCAGACATTCAACCCGGGGGTCGGAGCAGTTCTTC. Amino acids: CATSRHSTRGSEQFF.

The chain uses TRBV11-1 and TRBJ1-5; 11 nucleotides match TRBD1. Losses at the gene ends were 1 base for V and 1 base for J; bases not matched to a gene: 12. The V gene's germline CDR1 is SGHAT and CDR2 FQDESV (reference sequence). The CDR3 extends over 20 amino acids. CDR3 in amino acids: CASSLGGSGTGGISNQPQHF. The CDR3 coding sequence is TGTGCCAGCAGCTTAGGCGGTTCCGGGACAGGGGGGATAAGCAATCAGCCCCAGCATTTT. The whole variable domain, remainder taken from reference TRBV11-1 and TRBJ1-5, is EAEVAQSPRYKITEKSQAVAFWCDPISGHATLYWYRQILGQGPELLVQFQDESVVDDSQLPKDRFSAERLKGVDSTLKIQPAELGDSAMYLCASSLGGSGTGGISNQPQHFGDGTRLSIL.

The J gene is TRBJ2-7, the V gene TRBV3-1; 7 bases line up with TRBD1. The CDR3 length is 18 residues. Germline values: CDR1 LGHDT, CDR2 YNNKEL (reference sequence). After removal of 0 bases from V and 1 base from J, the junction contained 12 bases not matched to a gene. The CDR3 DNA follows: TGTGCCAGCAGCCAAGATTCAGCCGCGACAGGGAGTTCCTACGAGCAGTACGTC. Its translation: CASSQDSAATGSSYEQYV.

This clonotype is a singleton in its sample. The chain carries TRBV11-3 and TRBJ1-1; 8 positions match TRBD1. The germline V gene has CDR1 SGHNT and CDR2 YENEEA. This CDR3 spans 14 amino acids. After removal of 3 bases from V and 4 bases from J, the junction contained 4 bases not matched to a gene. The CDR3 DNA follows: TGTGCCAGCAGCTTCCGGGACAGGCCCACTGAAGCTTTCTTT. Its translation is CASSFRDRPTEAFF.

The rearrangement links TRBV27 to TRBJ2-1; 7 bases are shared with TRBD2. The CDR3 consists of 14 residues. The V segment lost 5 bases and the J segment 10 bases; nucleotides outside the gene matches: 11. CDR1 and CDR2 from the germline V gene are MNHEY and SMNVEV (reference sequence). Here the CDR3 reads CASSLAAPGGEQFF. Here the CDR3 DNA reads TGTGCCAGCAGTCTAGCGGCTCCCGGGGGAGAGCAGTTCTTC.

In this sample, this clonotype turned up a few times. The chain joins TRBV2 to TRBJ2-3, with D unresolved. The CDR3 consists of 14 residues. The V and J ends lost 6 bases and 2 bases respectively, with 12 bases between them. Germline V gene lookup returns CDR1 SNHLY and CDR2 FYNNEI. The CDR3 spells CASSISRATDTQYF. The DNA of the CDR3 is TGTGCCAGCAGCATCTCGCGAGCCACAGATACGCAGTATTTT.

This clonotype has more than one count but fewer than ten. This chain joins TRBV29-1 and TRBJ2-1; D not certain. Trimming cost V 6 bases and J 4 bases, with 10 bases left between them. The CDR3 spans 12 residues. Germline V lookup: CDR1 SQVTM, CDR2 ANQGSEA. CDR3 nucleotides: TGCAGCGTACGGACGGAGTACAATGAGCAGTTCTTC. This sequence encodes CSVRTEYNEQFF.

This clonotype has a count of ten or more. This chain connects TRBV20-1 to TRBJ2-5; 9 positions agree with TRBD1. The CDR3 contains 12 residues. Unmatched junction bases numbered 3, after V lost 6 bases and J lost 4 bases. The germline V gene has CDR1 DFQATT and CDR2 SNEGSKA (reference sequence). As DNA, the CDR3 is TGCAGTGCATGGGACAGGGCAGAGACCCAGTACTTC. This codes for CSAWDRAETQYF.

This clonotype was seen many times. The chain uses TRBV5-1 and TRBJ2-5; either TRBD1 or TRBD2 may fit D (6 bases each). This CDR3 has 14 amino acids. Germline V gene sequence: CDR1 SGHRS, CDR2 YFSETQ. The ends were cut back, 4 bases at V and 5 bases at J, with 15 bases in the middle. CDR3 loop: CASSNPGARETQYF. CDR3 nucleotides: TGCGCCAGCAGCAACCCGGGGGCCCGGGAGACCCAGTACTTC.

This chain uses TRBV29-1 with TRBJ1-1, with D unresolved. Trimming cost V 5 bases and J 2 bases, with 12 bases left between them. Germline CDR1 SQVTM, CDR2 ANQGSEA. This CDR3 has 13 amino acids. CDR3 region: CSVSPTGNTEAFF. The CDR3 coding sequence is TGCAGCGTTTCTCCGACGGGAAACACTGAAGCTTTCTTT.

This chain joins TRBV5-1 and TRBJ2-7; no definite D call. This CDR3 contains 12 residues. Germline CDR1 is SGHRS and CDR2 is YFSETQ. The V end lost 0 bases, the J end lost 5 bases, and 6 bases lay between the germline ends. The CDR3 here is CASSLVGHEQYF. CDR3 sequence (DNA): TGCGCCAGCAGCTTGGTAGGGCACGAGCAGTACTTC.

This clonotype was seen a handful of times. V and J are TRBV12-3 or TRBV12-4 and TRBJ2-1, with 7 bases aligning to TRBD2. The CDR3 is 14 residues long. Trimming took 3 bases from V and 5 from J; bases not matched to a gene: 4. CDR3 protein: CASSLIAGHNEQFF. The CDR3 coding sequence is TGTGCCAGCAGTTTGATAGCGGGCCACAATGAGCAGTTCTTC.

This clonotype was counted between two and nine times. This rearrangement joins TRBV20-1 to TRBJ2-7, with 9 bases fitting TRBD2. Germline assignment: CDR1 DFQATT and CDR2 SNEGSKA (reference sequence). CDR3 size: 16 residues. Losses at the gene ends were 1 base for V and 3 bases for J; bases not matched to a gene: 10. For the CDR3, the DNA is TGCAGTGCTAGAGCCTCCACTAGCGGGCGCTTCTACGAGCAGTACTTC. Translating it yields CSARASTSGRFYEQYF.

This clonotype was seen more than once but under ten times. The chain joins TRBV12-3 or TRBV12-4 to TRBJ2-5; 8 bases match TRBD1. The CDR3 has 15 residues. V trimming: 7 bases; J trimming: 5 bases; junction bases outside the gene matches: 12. CDR3 in DNA: TGTGCCAGCACCCGAACAGGGGGAAGGGGGGAGACCCAGTACTTC. It is translated as CASTRTGGRGETQYF.

This clonotype was counted many times. This rearrangement joins TRBV9 to TRBJ1-1; a possible D gene is TRBD1 (6 bases). The CDR3 totals 16 residues. Germline loops: CDR1 SGDLS, CDR2 YYNGEE. V was shortened by 4 bases and J by 3 bases, with 19 bases between the two germline ends. The CDR3 protein is CASSSRAGGAYTEAFF. Written as DNA, the CDR3 is TGTGCCAGCAGCTCTCGCGCGGGGGGGGCGTACACTGAAGCTTTCTTT.

This rearrangement joins TRBV12-3 or TRBV12-4 to TRBJ2-1, with D maybe TRBD2 (6 bases). The ends were cut back, 5 bases at V and 5 bases at J, with 10 bases in the middle. The CDR3 is 13 residues long. The CDR3 spells CASSLWTNNEQFF. In DNA form, the CDR3 reads TGTGCCAGCAGTCTATGGACTAACAATGAGCAGTTCTTC.

Only a few counts were recorded for this clonotype. This chain connects TRBV12-3 or TRBV12-4 to TRBJ2-5, with D possibly being TRBD2 (6 bases). V lost 7 bases to trimming and J lost 5 bases, with 11 bases between them. The CDR3 contains 12 residues. CDR3 coding DNA: TGTGCCAGCACCTCGGGAGCTGAGACCCAGTACTTC. Protein: CASTSGAETQYF.

This clonotype was observed a handful of times. J is TRBJ2-3 and V is TRBV20-1, with D possibly matching TRBD2 (5 bases). The V end was cut by 5 bases, the J end by 4 bases, with 13 bases between. Germline loops: CDR1 DFQATT, CDR2 SNEGSKA (reference sequence). This CDR3 comprises 13 residues. The CDR3 DNA reads as TGCAGTGCTTTTTGGAGGCGGGCAGATACGCAGTATTTT. It specifies CSAFWRRADTQYF.

This sequence joins TRBV2 and TRBJ2-2; 13 nucleotides agree with TRBD2. Germline-derived CDR1 and CDR2 are SNHLY and FYNNEI. The CDR3 length is 17 residues. The V segment lost 10 bases and the J segment 3 bases; nucleotides outside the gene matches: 11. The CDR3: CATSTGTSGMDTGELFF. In DNA, the CDR3 is TGTGCCACCTCAACTGGGACTAGCGGGATGGACACCGGGGAGCTGTTTTTT.

This clonotype has more than one count but fewer than ten. V gene TRBV5-1 combines with J gene TRBJ1-2; 7 bases align to TRBD1. J gave up 5 bases and V 2 bases, and 9 bases lay outside the gene matches. CDR1 is SGHRS and CDR2 is YFSETQ in the germline V gene. The CDR3 is made up of 15 amino acids. In DNA form, the CDR3 reads TGCGCCAGCAGCTTTGGGACAGTTGGACTATATGGCTACACCTTC. Amino acid sequence: CASSFGTVGLYGYTF.